Following are 25 T cell receptor beta chains from one sample sequenced in a study of regulatory T cells in long-lasting Graves disease (dated by TCRdb to about 2021). The sample's time point label is to be understood as: newly diagnosed GD, antithyroid drugs for less than 3 months. RNA was extracted from PBMCs in TRIzol for both TCR sequencing and RNA sequencing. Libraries were constructed by multiplex PCR. Instrument on record: Illumina HiSeq 4000. TCR beta libraries were built with iRepertoire HTBI primers and Arm-PCR amplification of CDR3 regions. TCRdb trimmed public reads at Q25 via fastp, called clones via MiXCR and kept in-frame beta chains. Rows are unified per CDR3 protein, each entry keeping the most common DNA and genes. The sample has 400,000 to 500,000 distinct CDR3 sequences on record, approximately 16% of them singletons. The ten most abundant clones make up roughly a tenth of the sample.

These data were also reused for a study on T cells in Graves' hyperthyroidism and ophthalmopathy.

The starting material was peripheral blood mononuclear cells (PBMCs), obtained at new diagnosis, from a patient treated with antithyroid drugs. The source is a woman aged 30 to 39 with Graves disease. Donor details come from another sample of the same person, matched by shared clones.

This clonotype showed up just a few times. A much larger clone lies a single base off, so this may be a read error. The chain recombines TRBV30 with TRBJ2-2; maybe TRBD2 (6 bases). The CDR3 extends over 13 amino acids. Germline V gene data show CDR1 as GTSNPN and CDR2 as SVGIG (reference sequence). The CDR3 DNA is TGTACCTGGAGGGCCATCTTCTCCGGGGAGCTGTTTTTT. It encodes CTWRAIFSGELFF.

This clonotype showed up many times. V and J are TRBV28 and TRBJ2-7, with TRBD1 matching over 9 bases. The V segment lost 5 bases and the J segment 7 bases; nucleotides outside the gene matches: 3. Per the germline V gene, CDR1 is MDHEN and CDR2 is SYDVKM. CDR3 length equals 12 residues. The CDR3 spells CASSTGGSEQYF. CDR3 nucleotides: TGTGCCAGCAGTACAGGGGGCTCAGAGCAGTACTTC.

The chain is built from TRBV19 and TRBJ1-1, with D uncertain. This CDR3 is built from 16 residues. Looked up from germline, CDR1 is LNHDA and CDR2 is SQIVND (reference sequence). Trimming took off 3 bases at V and 0 bases at J, with 14 bases between the two ends. The CDR3: CASSIERPYMNTEAFF. CDR3 DNA sequence: TGTGCCAGTAGTATTGAACGCCCCTACATGAACACTGAAGCTTTCTTT.

This clonotype was recorded at least ten times. This chain connects TRBV28 to TRBJ2-7; 9 nucleotides match TRBD2. The CDR3 totals 14 residues. With 5 bases clipped from V and 4 bases from J, the junction kept 6 bases outside the gene matches. The V gene's germline CDR1 is MDHEN and CDR2 SYDVKM. The CDR3 protein is CASSPSGRRYEQYF. DNA of the CDR3: TGTGCCAGCAGTCCGAGCGGGAGGCGGTACGAGCAGTACTTC.

This clonotype was counted many times. The chain couples TRBV12-3 or TRBV12-4 to TRBJ2-3, with TRBD1 matching over 7 bases. The CDR3 totals 14 residues. V lost 7 bases to trimming and J lost 2 bases; unmatched junction nucleotides: 6. The DNA for the CDR3 is TGTGCCAGCATGGGACAGACTTACACAGATACGCAGTATTTT. This encodes CASMGQTYTDTQYF.

This clonotype appeared a few times. CDR3 loop: CAISFSGELFF. The CDR3 DNA follows: TGTGCCATCAGTTTCAGCGGGGAGCTGTTTTTT. The chain carries TRBV10-3 and TRBJ2-2; no definite D call. V was shortened by 5 bases and J by 7 bases, with 5 bases between the two germline ends. The CDR3 contains 11 residues. From germline, CDR1 is ENHRY and CDR2 SYGVKD.

This clonotype was counted a few times. The V and J genes are TRBV29-1 and TRBJ2-3; D gene uncertain. CDR1 and CDR2 (germline): SQVTM, ANQGSEA. Trimming took 7 bases from V and 2 from J, leaving 22 bases between them. The CDR3 is 16 amino acids. CDR3 bases: TGCAGCGCCGTTGCGTATGCCCAACGGAACACAGATACGCAGTATTTT. This encodes CSAVAYAQRNTDTQYF.

The table lists this clonotype with many counts. The chain uses TRBV28 and TRBJ2-1; 8 positions match TRBD1. In germline, CDR1 is MDHEN, CDR2 SYDVKM. CDR3 length: 16 amino acids. V dropped 5 bases and J dropped 8; count of bases not matched to a gene: 14. CDR3 sequence reads: CASSTQGDRRRYEQFF. DNA for the CDR3: TGTGCCAGCAGTACCCAAGGGGACAGGAGACGATATGAGCAGTTCTTC.

This clonotype was picked up many times. The rearrangement joins TRBV11-2 to TRBJ2-1; D unresolved. Trimming removed 4 bases from V and 5 bases from J, with 15 bases in between. Germline V gene sequence: CDR1 SGHAT, CDR2 FQNNGV. The CDR3 consists of 15 residues. The CDR3 DNA sequence: TGTGCCAGCAGCTACCTAATCACCCCCAACAATGAGCAGTTCTTC. Translation gives CASSYLITPNNEQFF.

This clonotype has a count of ten or more. The genes are TRBV7-3 and TRBJ2-5; no clear D. Germline CDR1 is SGHTA and CDR2 is FQGTGA. The V end lost 1 base, the J end lost 5 bases, and 8 bases lay between the germline ends. The CDR3 extends over 13 amino acids. In DNA, the CDR3 is TGTGCCAGCAGCTTAAGAGGTGGGGAGACCCAGTACTTC. This sequence encodes CASSLRGGETQYF.

This clonotype was detected many times. The chain couples TRBV5-1 to TRBJ2-1, with no clear D. Germline V CDR1 and CDR2: SGHRS, YFSETQ. Trimming removed 2 bases at V and 5 bases at J, with 11 bases between. The CDR3 is made up of 14 amino acids. CDR3 DNA sequence: TGCGCCAGCAGCTTCTCCCCCCACAACAATGAGCAGTTCTTC. It yields the protein CASSFSPHNNEQFF.

This clonotype was seen ten or more times. This chain links TRBV11-2 with TRBJ2-6, with D perhaps matching TRBD2 (5 bases). This CDR3 region has 17 residues. Per germline, CDR1 SGHAT and CDR2 FQNNGV. V lost 2 bases and J 9 bases, leaving 20 bases between the germline ends. This CDR3 is CASSLHRRSSRGNVLTF. CDR3 DNA: TGTGCCAGCAGCTTACATCGGAGGTCTTCTAGAGGCAACGTCCTGACTTTC. The whole variable domain, filled in from reference TRBV11-2 and TRBJ2-6, reads EAGVAQSPRYKIIEKRQSVAFWCNPISGHATLYWYQQILGQGPKLLIQFQNNGVVDDSQLPKDRFSAERLKGVDSTLKIQPAKLEDSAVYLCASSLHRRSSRGNVLTFGAGSRLTVL.

Comments on this clonotype: This may arise from a read error, as a much more abundant clone is one base away. The V call is TRBV11-2, the J call TRBJ1-4; 7 bases map to TRBD1. The CDR3 is 16 amino acids. Germline-derived CDR1 and CDR2 are SGHAT and FQNNGV. The CDR3: CASSLDQTGLDEELFF. The CDR3 region has the DNA TGTGCCAGCAGCTTAGATCAGACAGGGTTAGATGAAGAACTGTTTTTT.

The chain uses TRBV20-1 and TRBJ1-5; D is ambiguous. V shed 0 bases and J shed 0 bases, with 12 bases lying between them. The CDR3 runs to 16 residues. Germline V gene sequence: CDR1 DFQATT, CDR2 SNEGSKA (reference sequence). CDR3 nucleotide sequence: TGCAGTGCTAGAGATCATAGGCAGAATAGCAATCAGCCCCAGCATTTT. This gives the protein CSARDHRQNSNQPQHF.

V and J are TRBV24-1 and TRBJ1-2; tentative D call: TRBD1 (5 bases). The V end lost 4 bases, the J end lost 6 bases, and 20 bases lay between the germline ends. Germline V lookup: CDR1 KGHDR, CDR2 SFDVKD. The CDR3 runs to 16 residues. CDR3 sequence: CATSEPGPGGTHGYTF. The CDR3 DNA sequence: TGTGCCACCAGTGAACCTGGCCCGGGGGGGACTCATGGCTACACCTTC.

This sequence joins TRBV19 and TRBJ1-5, with D possibly matching TRBD1 (6 bases). CDR1 LNHDA and CDR2 SQIVND come from the germline V gene (reference sequence). This CDR3 comprises 18 residues. The V end lost 4 bases, the J end lost 0 bases, and 19 bases lay between the germline ends. The CDR3 coding sequence is TGTGCCAGTAGTAGATCCGGGGGGGGCACGTATAGCAATCAGCCCCAGCATTTT. It yields the protein CASSRSGGGTYSNQPQHF. The whole variable domain, remainder taken from reference TRBV19 and TRBJ1-5, is DGGITQSPKYLFRKEGQNVTLSCEQNLNHDAMYWYRQDPGQGLRLIYYSQIVNDFQKGDIAEGYSVSREKKESFPLTVTSAQKNPTAFYLCASSRSGGGTYSNQPQHFGDGTRLSIL.

The rearrangement joins TRBV14 to TRBJ2-3, with 12 bases identical to TRBD2. This CDR3 has 15 residues. Germline CDR1 and CDR2: SGHDN and FVKESK. Trimming took 4 bases from V and 7 from J; bases not matched to a gene: 6. DNA for the CDR3: TGTGCCAGCAGCCGGACTAGCGGGATGTTATATACGCAGTATTTT. Translation gives CASSRTSGMLYTQYF. The whole variable domain, filled in from reference TRBV14 and TRBJ2-3, reads EAGVTQFPSHSVIEKGQTVTLRCDPISGHDNLYWYRRVMGKEIKFLLHFVKESKQDESGMPNNRFLAERTGGTYSTLKVQPAELEDSGVYFCASSRTSGMLYTQYFGPGTRLTVL.

About this clonotype itself: A much larger clone sits a single nucleotide away, making a read error possible. J is TRBJ2-1 and V is TRBV6-2 or TRBV6-3; 7 nucleotides match TRBD2. Looked up from germline, CDR1 is MNHEY and CDR2 is SVGEGT. The length of the CDR3 is 15 residues. CDR3 protein: CVSSYPSGSYNEQFF. For the CDR3, the DNA is TGTGTCAGCAGTTATCCTAGCGGATCCTACAATGAGCAGTTCTTC.

This clonotype was seen more than once but under ten times. V gene TRBV7-9 combines with J gene TRBJ2-2; possibly TRBD2 for D (5 bases). The CDR3 is 13 residues long. In germline, CDR1 is SEHNR, CDR2 FQNEAQ (reference sequence). V was pared by 5 bases and J by 6 bases, with 10 bases between. The CDR3 loop is CASSTLRAGELFF. The CDR3 coding sequence is TGTGCCAGCAGCACCTTGAGGGCCGGGGAGCTGTTTTTT.

Ten or more counts support this clonotype. V and J are TRBV6-1 and TRBJ2-3; 7 positions match TRBD1. J lost 3 bases, V lost 8 bases, and 5 bases had no gene match. The CDR3 covers 13 residues. Per the germline V gene, CDR1 is MNHNS and CDR2 is SASEGT. CDR3 residues: CASGQTGTDTQYF. CDR3 sequence (DNA): TGTGCCAGCGGACAGACAGGGACAGATACGCAGTATTTT.

This clonotype was seen many times. The V gene is TRBV7-9, the J gene TRBJ2-3; 11 bases fit TRBD2. J lost 6 bases, V lost 5 bases, and 10 bases had no gene match. Germline lookup yields CDR1 SEHNR and CDR2 FQNEAQ (reference sequence). The length of the CDR3 is 16 residues. Here the CDR3 DNA reads TGTGCCAGCAGCCCCCGGACTAGCGGGCTCTGGGATACGCAGTATTTT. Translating gives CASSPRTSGLWDTQYF.

This clonotype was seen once. The rearrangement uses TRBV19 and TRBJ1-5; 7 positions match TRBD1. The germline V gene encodes CDR1 LNHDA and CDR2 SQIVND (reference sequence). The CDR3 length is 15 residues. Losses at the gene ends were 7 bases for V and 9 bases for J; bases not matched to a gene: 15. CDR3 region: CASTPMDKGARPQHF. CDR3 coding DNA: TGTGCCAGTACCCCCATGGACAAGGGGGCCCGGCCCCAGCATTTT. Drawing the rest from reference TRBV19 and TRBJ1-5, the complete variable domain is DGGITQSPKYLFRKEGQNVTLSCEQNLNHDAMYWYRQDPGQGLRLIYYSQIVNDFQKGDIAEGYSVSREKKESFPLTVTSAQKNPTAFYLCASTPMDKGARPQHFGDGTRLSIL.

This clonotype was counted ten times or more. The rearrangement links TRBV2 to TRBJ1-2, with D perhaps TRBD1 (5 bases). With 8 bases removed from V and 1 base from J, the gap between germline ends came to 5 bases. The CDR3 has 11 residues. CDR1 and CDR2 (germline): SNHLY, FYNNEI. The CDR3 sequence is CASDSNYGYTF. The CDR3 DNA reads TGTGCCAGCGACAGTAACTATGGCTACACCTTC.

This clonotype has just a few counts. V and J are TRBV9 and TRBJ2-2, with 13 bases that match TRBD2. This CDR3 comprises 17 residues. The V segment lost 4 bases and the J segment 7 bases; nucleotides outside the gene matches: 10. The V gene's germline CDR1 is SGDLS and CDR2 YYNGEE. The CDR3 region has the DNA TGTGCCAGCAGCCCGAGGACTAGCGGGAGAGGTGGCGGGGAGCTGTTTTTT. As protein: CASSPRTSGRGGGELFF.

This clonotype came up many times. The chain combines TRBV12-3 or TRBV12-4 with TRBJ2-7; D perhaps matches TRBD1 (5 bases). V was trimmed by 7 bases and J by 3 bases, leaving 16 bases between them. CDR3 length equals 14 residues. CDR3 in DNA: TGTGCCAGCACCACGACAGACGAATACTACGAGCAGTACTTC. Residues: CASTTTDEYYEQYF.